Following are 6 T cell receptor beta chains from one sample sequenced in a study of cytomegalovirus exposure and HLA in healthy donors. The PCR contained 60 Vbeta and 13 Jbeta primers. Using immunoSEQ multiplex PCR, the repertoire was profiled, and TCRdb retains in-frame clones only, with some absent. The sample contains 250,000 or so clones, over 90% of which appear only once. The specimen was PBMCs. The receptors were gathered from a girl aged 2 to 9 in good health and CMV-seronegative.

The genes are TRBV11-1 and TRBJ2-4; D gene uncertain. V was trimmed by 5 bases and J by 3 bases, leaving 8 bases between them. Germline CDR1 SGHAT, CDR2 FQDESV (reference sequence). This CDR3 comprises 13 residues. The CDR3 bases are TGTGCCAGCAGCGCCCCAGTCAAAAACATTCAGTACTTC. Protein product: CASSAPVKNIQYF.

This clone was detected once. The rearrangement joins TRBV27 to TRBJ2-1; 10 bases are a match to TRBD2. From germline, CDR1 is MNHEY and CDR2 SMNVEV (reference sequence). The V segment lost 6 bases and the J segment 2 bases; nucleotides outside the gene matches: 7. This CDR3 is 16 amino acids long. CDR3 coding DNA: TGTGCCAGCAGCCTTCTAGCGGGAGACCCCTACAATGAGCAGTTCTTC. This encodes CASSLLAGDPYNEQFF.

The chain employs TRBV9 and TRBJ2-1, with 11 positions matching TRBD2. This CDR3 is built from 15 residues. Per the germline V gene, CDR1 is SGDLS and CDR2 is YYNGEE. With V trimmed by 3 bases and J by 7 bases, 6 bases remained unmatched. The CDR3 DNA reads TGTGCCAGCAGCGCGACTAGCGGGACGGGAAATGAGCAGTTCTTC. It is translated as CASSATSGTGNEQFF.

This clone was seen a few times. The chain uses TRBV7-9 and TRBJ1-2, with D possibly matching TRBD1 (5 bases). V gave up 5 bases and J gave up 8 bases, with 21 bases separating them. Germline V gene lookup returns CDR1 SEHNR and CDR2 FQNEAQ (reference sequence). The CDR3 is 15 residues long. The CDR3 DNA reads TGTGCCAGCAGCCCACACCACGGGACTCCGGAGGGCTACACCTTC. It codes for CASSPHHGTPEGYTF.

The V gene is TRBV6-5, the J gene TRBJ2-1, with 10 bases aligning to TRBD2. Trimming at V came to 6 bases and at J to 9 bases, leaving 11 bases not matched to a gene. The CDR3 runs to 15 residues. The germline CDR1 and CDR2 sequences are MNHEY and SVGAGI. The CDR3: CASSLAGAPRVEQFF. The CDR3 DNA reads TGTGCCAGCAGCCTAGCGGGGGCCCCTAGGGTTGAGCAGTTCTTC.

This chain links TRBV14 with TRBJ1-2, with TRBD1 identical over 9 bases. The CDR3 loop spans 14 amino acids. J gave up 6 bases and V 4 bases, and 6 bases lay outside the gene matches. CDR1 SGHDN and CDR2 FVKESK come from the germline V gene. DNA of the CDR3: TGTGCCAGCAGCCTATCAGGGACAGGGCATGGCTACACCTTC. Protein: CASSLSGTGHGYTF.